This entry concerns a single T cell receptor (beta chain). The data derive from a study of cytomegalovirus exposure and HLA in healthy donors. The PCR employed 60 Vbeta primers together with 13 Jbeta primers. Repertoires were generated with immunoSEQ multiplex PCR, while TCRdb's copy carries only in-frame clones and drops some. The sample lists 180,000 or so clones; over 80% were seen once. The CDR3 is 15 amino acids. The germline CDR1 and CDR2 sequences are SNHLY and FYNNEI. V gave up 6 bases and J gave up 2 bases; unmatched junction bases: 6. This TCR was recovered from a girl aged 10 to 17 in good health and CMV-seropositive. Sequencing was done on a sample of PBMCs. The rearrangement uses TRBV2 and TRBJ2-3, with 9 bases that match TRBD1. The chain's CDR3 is CASRGTGIHTDTQYF. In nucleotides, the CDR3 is TGTGCCAGCAGGGGGACAGGGATCCACACAGATACGCAGTATTTT.